This entry lists 21 T cell receptor beta chains sequenced from one sample in a study of T cells in Graves' hyperthyroidism and ophthalmopathy. RNA transcripts were the template for amplifying TCR beta CDR3 regions. First-round RT-PCR targeting the TCR CDR3 was performed with the HTBI primer set. TCRdb itself ran the multiplex PCR reads through MiXCR, one entry per CDR3 protein. The repertoire holds about 320,000 distinct CDR3 sequences, around 17% seen once, with 33% in the top ten. The material sequenced was blood. Receptor source: a man under 40 with Graves' hyperthyroidism.

This clonotype came up many times. This rearrangement joins TRBV2 to TRBJ2-1; no clear D. Germline values: CDR1 SNHLY, CDR2 FYNNEI. Trimming removed 7 bases from V and 5 bases from J, with 18 bases in between. The CDR3 runs to 15 residues. In nucleotides, the CDR3 is TGTGCCAGCACGGAGAGCCCCTCAGGCGACAATGAGCAGTTCTTC. Encoded protein: CASTESPSGDNEQFF.

The chain employs TRBV5-8 and TRBJ2-7, with 7 bases identical to TRBD1. Trimming at V came to 3 bases and at J to 7 bases, leaving 7 bases not matched to a gene. The CDR3 is 13 amino acids. The V gene's germline CDR1 is SGHTS and CDR2 YDEGEE. DNA for the CDR3: TGTGCCAGCAGCTACCGGGACAGAGAAGAGCAGTACTTC. Encoded protein: CASSYRDREEQYF.

This clonotype was observed at least ten times. The gene calls are TRBV27 and TRBJ1-1; D unclear. Germline V lookup: CDR1 MNHEY, CDR2 SMNVEV (reference sequence). Trimming pared 3 bases from V and 10 bases from J, leaving 15 bases between. The CDR3 extends over 13 amino acids. This CDR3 reads CASSFGQADSAFF. CDR3 nucleotide sequence: TGTGCCAGCAGTTTTGGGCAGGCGGATTCAGCTTTCTTT.

This clonotype was observed a few times. This sequence joins TRBV6-1 and TRBJ2-1; maybe TRBD1 (6 bases). Trimming stripped 7 bases from V and 9 bases from J, with 13 bases between. The V gene's germline CDR1 is MNHNS and CDR2 SASEGT. This CDR3 has 12 residues. CDR3 DNA: TGTGCCAGCACGCAGGGGAATCTTGAGCAGTTCTTC. Protein sequence: CASTQGNLEQFF.

This clonotype turned up a few times. V and J are TRBV5-1 and TRBJ1-2; D is unclear. This CDR3 is built from 13 residues. The V end was cut by 5 bases, the J end by 2 bases, with 10 bases between. Germline CDR1 reads SGHRS; CDR2 reads YFSETQ. CDR3 nucleotide sequence: TGCGCCAGCAGTTGGTCACCGAACTATGGCTACACCTTC. Encoded protein: CASSWSPNYGYTF. Combining the CDR3 with reference TRBV5-1 and TRBJ1-2 gives the whole variable domain KAGVTQTPRYLIKTRGQQVTLSCSPISGHRSVSWYQQTPGQGLQFLFEYFSETQRNKGNFPGRFSGRQFSNSRSEMNVSTLELGDSALYLCASSWSPNYGYTFGSGTRLTVV.

This clonotype was found many times. V is TRBV2 and J is TRBJ2-7; D gene uncertain. There are 13 residues in the CDR3. V was shortened by 6 bases and J by 4 bases, with 13 bases between the two germline ends. Germline loops: CDR1 SNHLY, CDR2 FYNNEI. The CDR3 region is CASSTNDPYEQYF. DNA of the CDR3: TGTGCCAGCAGCACAAACGACCCTTACGAGCAGTACTTC.

This clonotype was seen repeatedly, ten times or more. V and J are TRBV27 and TRBJ2-4; the match to TRBD2 covers 7 bases. The germline CDR1 and CDR2 sequences are MNHEY and SMNVEV (reference sequence). CDR3 size: 17 residues. The junction had 18 bases not matched to a gene; V was cut back by 6 bases and J by 7 bases. CDR3 sequence reads: CASRASGTGMGRNIQYF. CDR3 DNA: TGTGCCAGCAGAGCCAGCGGGACTGGAATGGGTCGGAACATTCAGTACTTC.

Comment on this clonotype: This may come from a read error, since a much larger clone is one base off. The V gene is TRBV5-1, the J gene TRBJ1-2, with D hard to call. CDR1 and CDR2 from the germline V gene are SGHRS and YFSETQ. Trimming removed 3 bases at V and 8 bases at J, with 17 bases between. This CDR3 region has 14 residues. CDR3 region: CASSYDGITGGYTF. The CDR3 DNA reads as TGCGCCAGCAGCTACGATGGTATAACGGGGGGCTACACCTTC.

The V and J genes are TRBV2 and TRBJ1-2; D is undetermined. The germline CDR1 and CDR2 sequences are SNHLY and FYNNEI. The CDR3 loop spans 14 amino acids. The V and J ends lost 2 bases and 8 bases respectively, with 15 bases between them. The CDR3 nucleotides read TGTGCCAGCAGTGAATCCCCAGCCTCCAGGGGCTACACCTTC. This translates into CASSESPASRGYTF.

This clonotype has only a few counts. The V gene is TRBV15, the J gene TRBJ2-7; maybe TRBD2 (6 bases). Germline V lookup: CDR1 LNHNV, CDR2 YYDKDF (reference sequence). The CDR3 extends over 17 amino acids. V was trimmed by 0 bases and J by 4 bases, leaving 19 bases between them. The CDR3: CATSRDLTGESLYEQYF. The CDR3 DNA is TGTGCCACCAGCAGAGACTTGACGGGGGAAAGTTTATACGAGCAGTACTTC.

The chain couples TRBV25-1 to TRBJ1-3; 8 positions agree with TRBD1. The CDR3 contains 17 residues. The germline V gene has CDR1 MGHDK and CDR2 SYGVNS. The J segment lost 2 bases and the V segment lost 5 bases, leaving 11 bases of the junction unmatched. The CDR3 coding sequence is TGTGCCAGCAGTCAGACAGGGGTTGAACGAGCTGGAAACACCATATATTTT. Residues: CASSQTGVERAGNTIYF.

In this sample, this clonotype turned up many times. V usage is TRBV6-6 and J usage is TRBJ2-1, with D maybe TRBD2 (6 bases). Germline V lookup: CDR1 MNHNY, CDR2 SVGAGI (reference sequence). Trimming pared 0 bases from V and 7 bases from J, leaving 13 bases between. CDR3 length: 15 residues. The DNA of the CDR3 is TGTGCCAGCAGTTACTCATGGGCGGGAACAAATGAGCAGTTCTTC. Protein sequence: CASSYSWAGTNEQFF.

This clonotype was seen at least ten times. This chain connects TRBV28 to TRBJ1-2; TRBD1 aligns across 8 bases. Trimming cost V 8 bases and J 3 bases; bases outside gene matches: 5. This CDR3 contains 13 residues. CDR1 and CDR2 from the germline V gene are MDHEN and SYDVKM. The CDR3 DNA reads TGTGCCAGCGACGAGGGACAGGACTATGGCTACACCTTC. Amino acids: CASDEGQDYGYTF.

This clonotype turned up a few times. This rearrangement joins TRBV11-2 to TRBJ1-5, with a weak D call TRBD1 (6 bases). The CDR3 extends over 15 amino acids. CDR1 is SGHAT, CDR2 FQNNGV, per germline. Trimming took 1 base from V and 5 from J, leaving 12 bases between them. The CDR3 nucleotides read TGTGCCAGCAGCTTAGGCGGGGGCTCACATCAGCCCCAGCATTTT. This sequence encodes CASSLGGGSHQPQHF.

Many counts were recorded for this clonotype. The chain uses TRBV30 and TRBJ1-1; D not certain. CDR1 is GTSNPN, CDR2 SVGIG, per germline (reference sequence). Trimming left V 5 bases short and J 5 bases short, with 15 bases between. The CDR3 totals 13 residues. CDR3 DNA sequence: TGTGCCTGGGTAAAGGGTGGGAGGACTGAAGCTTTCTTT. Translating it yields CAWVKGGRTEAFF.

This rearrangement joins TRBV28 to TRBJ1-1, with TRBD1 matching 7 bases. Germline CDR1 and CDR2: MDHEN and SYDVKM. V lost 0 bases, J lost 8 bases, and 9 bases stayed unmatched. This CDR3 has 15 amino acids. The CDR3 loop reads CASSLWAGTATEAFF. CDR3 coding DNA: TGTGCCAGCAGTTTATGGGCCGGGACAGCTACAGAAGCTTTCTTT. The full variable domain, rest sourced from reference TRBV28 and TRBJ1-1, is DVKVTQSSRYLVKRTGEKVFLECVQDMDHENMFWYRQDPGLGLRLIYFSYDVKMKEKGDIPEGYSVSREKKERFSLILESASTNQTSMYLCASSLWAGTATEAFFGQGTRLTVV.

This rearrangement joins TRBV27 to TRBJ2-1; TRBD2 matches 8 bases. The V segment lost 5 bases and the J segment 6 bases; nucleotides outside the gene matches: 6. CDR3 length: 14 amino acids. Germline CDR1 and CDR2: MNHEY and SMNVEV (reference sequence). CDR3 DNA: TGTGCCAGCAGTATTAGCGGGGCCGTCAATGAGCAGTTCTTC. Its protein product is CASSISGAVNEQFF.

This clonotype was recorded many times. CDR3 residues: CASSLLPDQPQHF. CDR3 in DNA: TGTGCCAGCAGCTTACTCCCGGACCAGCCCCAGCATTTT. J is TRBJ1-5 and V is TRBV11-1; no reliable D call. Per germline, CDR1 SGHAT and CDR2 FQDESV (reference sequence). V gave up 2 bases and J gave up 7 bases, with 9 bases separating them. This CDR3 region has 13 residues.

This clonotype was seen at least ten times. CDR3 in DNA: TGTGCCAGCAGCCTTCTGAGGGGCTCTGGAAACACCATATATTTT. Translated, it gives CASSLLRGSGNTIYF. The V and J genes are TRBV11-2 and TRBJ1-3; D is possibly TRBD1 (5 bases). The CDR3 runs to 15 residues. The germline gives CDR1 SGHAT, CDR2 FQNNGV. The V and J ends lost 5 bases and 0 bases respectively, with 11 bases between them.

Note on this clonotype: Since a much larger clone is just one base distant, this may be a read error. The V gene is TRBV18, the J gene TRBJ2-7; perhaps D is TRBD1 or TRBD2 (5 bases each). Germline V gene data show CDR1 as KGHSH and CDR2 as LQKENI. CDR3 length: 13 residues. The CDR3 loop is CASSSRGNYEPYF. The CDR3 region has the DNA TGTGCCAGCTCATCGAGGGGAAACTACGAGCCGTACTTC.

This clonotype was observed a handful of times. CDR3 protein: CASSMDGAAIYNEQFF. The CDR3, as DNA: TGTGCCAGTAGTATGGACGGTGCCGCGATATACAATGAGCAGTTCTTC. V usage is TRBV19 and J usage is TRBJ2-1; no clear D. Germline lookup yields CDR1 LNHDA and CDR2 SQIVND (reference sequence). The CDR3 covers 16 residues. Trimming stripped 3 bases from V and 4 bases from J, with 16 bases between.